The 21 T cell receptor beta chains below come from one sample, sequenced in a study of shared clonotypes between healthy human individuals. This table comes from immunoSEQ multiplex PCR, and its TCRdb copy is limited to in-frame clones, with some not included. The table lists about a million clones, around 77% of them singletons, with roughly 0.82% in the top ten. The sample comprised memory CD4+ T cells from PBMCs. Regarding subset: CD45RA-negative fraction. The receptor source for this set is a man aged 18 to 30 in good health. Some clones in this sample may be carry-over from other donors' samples.

This chain connects TRBV30 to TRBJ2-1; D is uncertain. This CDR3 is built from 12 residues. Trimming stripped 0 bases from V and 9 bases from J, with 9 bases between. CDR1 is GTSNPN and CDR2 is SVGIG in the germline V gene (reference sequence). The CDR3 sequence is CAWSVSYGEQFF. DNA for the CDR3: TGTGCCTGGAGTGTATCATATGGTGAGCAGTTCTTC.

V is TRBV5-1 and J is TRBJ2-7; D possibly corresponds to TRBD2 (6 bases). Per the germline V gene, CDR1 is SGHRS and CDR2 is YFSETQ. V was pared by 5 bases and J by 6 bases, with 24 bases between. The CDR3 consists of 16 residues. CDR3 nucleotide sequence: TGCGCCAGCAGTCCACTCCCCCGGACCTCGGAGGGCGAGCAGTACTTC. This gives the protein CASSPLPRTSEGEQYF.

The chain recombines TRBV6-5 with TRBJ2-6; D possibly uses TRBD1 or TRBD2 (5 bases each). The CDR3 spans 14 residues. Between the trimmed V and J ends, which lost 8 bases and 3 bases, there was a span of 11 bases. The germline V gene encodes CDR1 MNHEY and CDR2 SVGAGI. The CDR3 coding sequence is TGTGCCAGCTGCCCAGGGAGTGGGGCCAACGTCCTGACTTTC. Translating it yields CASCPGSGANVLTF.

This clone was found a few times. The sample holds other DNA sequences that translate to the same CDR3. The gene calls are TRBV6-6 and TRBJ1-1; unclear D gene. Germline loops: CDR1 MNHNY, CDR2 SVGAGI (reference sequence). CDR3 length equals 12 residues. The ends were cut back, 0 bases at V and 1 base at J, with 0 bases in the middle. CDR3 in DNA: TGTGCCAGCAGTTACTCGAACACTGAAGCTTTCTTT. It yields the protein CASSYSNTEAFF.

This chain connects TRBV27 to TRBJ2-7, with 7 bases fitting TRBD2. The CDR3 consists of 15 residues. The germline V gene has CDR1 MNHEY and CDR2 SMNVEV (reference sequence). J lost 6 bases, V lost 7 bases, and 15 bases had no gene match. In nucleotides, the CDR3 is TGTGCCAGCACCCGAATTCGGGCGGGAGTGGGCGAGCAGTACTTC. Protein: CASTRIRAGVGEQYF.

This clone came up a few times. This rearrangement joins TRBV30 to TRBJ1-4; D is ambiguous. Trimming shortened V by 1 base and J by 8 bases, and 2 bases separated the two germline ends. The CDR3 sequence is 10 residues long. Germline loops: CDR1 GTSNPN, CDR2 SVGIG (reference sequence). For the CDR3, the DNA is TGTGCCTGGAGTGGGGAAAAACTGTTTTTT. Translated: CAWSGEKLFF.

This clone turned up a few times. The same CDR3 can be traced to other DNA sequences in this sample. The CDR3 reads CASSLSGNTIYF. CDR3 nucleotides: TGTGCCAGCAGCTTATCCGGAAACACCATATATTTT. The rearrangement joins TRBV7-2 to TRBJ1-3; no clear D. The germline V gene encodes CDR1 SGHTA and CDR2 FQGNSA. The CDR3 runs 12 residues. V was pared by 2 bases and J by 4 bases, with 3 bases between.

This rearrangement joins TRBV6-6 to TRBJ2-5, with D perhaps given as TRBD1 or TRBD2 (5 bases each). V lost 6 bases and J lost 5, with 13 bases in between. Germline loops: CDR1 MNHNY, CDR2 SVGAGI (reference sequence). This CDR3 is built from 13 residues. The CDR3 DNA is TGTGCCAGCAGCCGAGGGGCTTTGGAGACCCAGTACTTC. This sequence encodes CASSRGALETQYF.

This clone has a single count. The chain couples TRBV7-2 to TRBJ1-5, with 7 bases lining up with TRBD1. V lost 8 bases to trimming and J lost 7 bases; unmatched junction nucleotides: 8. Germline-derived CDR1 and CDR2 are SGHTA and FQGNSA. The CDR3 sequence is 13 residues long. The CDR3 here is CASARQGGQPQHF. Here the CDR3 DNA reads TGTGCCAGCGCTCGACAGGGTGGACAGCCCCAGCATTTT.

This clone was seen only a few times. The chain uses TRBV7-7 and TRBJ2-7; D possibly matches TRBD1 or TRBD2 (5 bases each). V dropped 4 bases and J dropped 6 bases, with 13 bases sitting between them. The CDR3 covers 13 residues. The germline V gene encodes CDR1 SSHAT and CDR2 FNYEAQ (reference sequence). CDR3 DNA: TGTGCCAGCAGCTCCGACCCTGGGGGCGAGCAGTACTTC. Translating it yields CASSSDPGGEQYF.

This sequence joins TRBV6-1 and TRBJ1-4, with TRBD1 as a possible D gene (6 bases). The V and J ends lost 1 base and 4 bases respectively, with 13 bases between them. CDR3 length equals 16 residues. CDR1 MNHNS and CDR2 SASEGT come from the germline V gene. The CDR3 sequence: CASSEDPRGINEKLFF. The CDR3 nucleotides read TGTGCCAGCAGTGAAGATCCAAGGGGGATTAATGAAAAACTGTTTTTT.

The chain couples TRBV6-6 to TRBJ1-4, with D possibly being TRBD1 (5 bases). CDR1 is MNHNY, CDR2 SVGAGI, per germline (reference sequence). The CDR3 has 15 residues. V lost 0 bases and J 7 bases, leaving 12 bases between the germline ends. In DNA form, the CDR3 reads TGTGCCAGCAGTTACTCAGGGGATAGAGGTGAAAAACTGTTTTTT. This codes for CASSYSGDRGEKLFF.

The gene calls are TRBV15 and TRBJ1-2; D perhaps matches TRBD1 (6 bases). The germline V gene has CDR1 LNHNV and CDR2 YYDKDF (reference sequence). This CDR3 has 15 residues. V lost 3 bases and J lost 4, with 15 bases in between. Here the CDR3 DNA reads TGTGCCACCAGCAGGGACGGGGGGCTAGGCTATGGCTACACCTTC. As protein: CATSRDGGLGYGYTF.

The chain uses TRBV9 and TRBJ2-1; TRBD1 agrees at 10 bases. This CDR3 contains 16 residues. V lost 4 bases and J lost 4; bases outside the gene matches: 8. The germline CDR1 and CDR2 sequences are SGDLS and YYNGEE. CDR3 loop: CASSPPGTGVYNEQFF. The CDR3 bases are TGTGCCAGCAGCCCCCCAGGGACAGGGGTATACAATGAGCAGTTCTTC.

This clone showed up just once. As DNA, the CDR3 is TGTGCCAGCAGTTTAGACGTAGGGGTCTTTACCTACGAGCAGTACTTC. It is translated as CASSLDVGVFTYEQYF. The rearrangement links TRBV27 to TRBJ2-7; D is perhaps TRBD1 (5 bases). CDR1 and CDR2 (germline): MNHEY, SMNVEV (reference sequence). The V gene lost 2 bases and the J gene lost 2 bases, with 16 bases spanning the gap. This CDR3 has 16 residues.

Turning to this clone: This likely traces to a read error, being one base from a far larger clone. Other nucleotide sequences from this sample produce the same CDR3. The V call is TRBV7-9, the J call TRBJ1-1; D is perhaps TRBD1 (6 bases). The CDR3 consists of 17 residues. Germline V lookup: CDR1 SEHNR, CDR2 FQNEAQ (reference sequence). CDR3 coding DNA: TGTGCCAGCAGCTCACTCACAGGGAACTACAAGGGCACTGAGGCTTTCTTT. Translated: CASSSLTGNYKGTEAFF.

The V gene is TRBV5-1, the J gene TRBJ1-2; D is undetermined. Germline loops: CDR1 SGHRS, CDR2 YFSETQ. The CDR3 sequence is 12 residues long. V shed 4 bases and J shed 6 bases, with 10 bases lying between them. For the CDR3, the DNA is TGCGCCAGCAGCCTCTCCACGGATGGCTACACCTTC. It codes for CASSLSTDGYTF.

Only one count was recorded for this clone. V usage is TRBV19 and J usage is TRBJ1-5; D unresolved. Trimming removed 3 bases at V and 9 bases at J, with 12 bases between. The CDR3 has 13 amino acids. In germline, CDR1 is LNHDA, CDR2 SQIVND (reference sequence). CDR3 loop: CASSIRLSSPQHF. The CDR3 nucleotides are TGTGCCAGTAGTATCCGGCTTTCTTCGCCCCAGCATTTT.

The rearrangement links TRBV29-1 to TRBJ1-2; the D gene is possibly TRBD1 (5 bases). The germline V gene has CDR1 SQVTM and CDR2 ANQGSEA. The ends were cut back, 3 bases at V and 4 bases at J, with 12 bases in the middle. CDR3 length: 13 residues. CDR3 residues: CSVEKTGGYGYTF. The CDR3 DNA is TGCAGCGTTGAGAAAACGGGGGGCTATGGCTACACCTTC.

The chain carries TRBV5-1 and TRBJ2-1; 10 positions agree with TRBD2. CDR3 size: 16 residues. V lost 0 bases, J lost 6 bases, and 6 bases stayed unmatched. Per the germline V gene, CDR1 is SGHRS and CDR2 is YFSETQ. CDR3 loop: CASSLGQAGGRNEQFF. The CDR3, as DNA: TGCGCCAGCAGCTTGGGCCAAGCGGGAGGGCGCAATGAGCAGTTCTTC. Full variable domain (rest looked up from reference TRBV5-1 and TRBJ2-1): KAGVTQTPRYLIKTRGQQVTLSCSPISGHRSVSWYQQTPGQGLQFLFEYFSETQRNKGNFPGRFSGRQFSNSRSEMNVSTLELGDSALYLCASSLGQAGGRNEQFFGPGTRLTVL.

V is TRBV18 and J is TRBJ2-5; no firm D call. Trimming removed 0 bases from V and 5 bases from J, with 7 bases in between. This CDR3 has 13 residues. Germline V gene lookup returns CDR1 KGHSH and CDR2 LQKENI. The CDR3 sequence: CASSPPGWETQYF. CDR3 sequence (DNA): TGTGCCAGCTCACCACCAGGGTGGGAGACCCAGTACTTC. Looking up the rest from reference TRBV18 and TRBJ2-5 gives the full variable domain: NAGVMQNPRHLVRRRGQEARLRCSPMKGHSHVYWYRQLPEEGLKFMVYLQKENIIDESGMPKERFSAEFPKEGPSILRIQQVVRGDSAAYFCASSPPGWETQYFGPGTRLLVL.